Each of the 32 T cell receptor beta chains below was sequenced from the same sample in a study of blood T cell repertoires in COVID-19 (dated by TCRdb to 2018 to 2020). The library relied on the immunoSEQ multiplex PCR assay. Not all clones reach the TCRdb copy of this immuneACCESS table, which keeps in-frame sequences only. Checked studies attribute under half of the gap to unresolved V genes and leave the rest unexplained. The sample table lists about 210,000 clones, roughly 79% of them with a count of one. Together, the top ten hold just under 9% of the sample. The material sequenced was PBMCs or T cells enriched from blood (not recorded which). These receptors were obtained from a woman aged 50 to 60 with acute COVID-19.

The V call is TRBV28, the J call TRBJ1-5, with D tentatively TRBD1 (6 bases). Germline V gene lookup returns CDR1 MDHEN and CDR2 SYDVKM. CDR3 length equals 16 residues. V lost 5 bases to trimming and J lost 0 bases, with 14 bases between them. The CDR3: CASSIPGTHSNQPQHF. For the CDR3, the DNA is TGTGCCAGCAGTATCCCCGGGACACATAGCAATCAGCCCCAGCATTTT.

This sequence joins TRBV10-3 and TRBJ2-3; no clear D. Looked up from germline, CDR1 is ENHRY and CDR2 is SYGVKD. Trimming removed 3 bases at V and 2 bases at J, with 12 bases between. The length of the CDR3 is 15 residues. The CDR3 sequence: CAISEWAPPTDTQYF. CDR3 coding DNA: TGTGCCATCAGTGAATGGGCGCCCCCCACAGATACGCAGTATTTT.

The chain couples TRBV7-2 to TRBJ2-3; D ambiguous. V shed 2 bases and J shed 6 bases, with 12 bases lying between them. CDR1 is SGHTA, CDR2 FQGNSA, per germline. The length of the CDR3 is 14 residues. CDR3: CASSLLWPLDTQYF. The CDR3 DNA is TGTGCCAGCAGCTTACTTTGGCCCCTCGATACGCAGTATTTT. The full variable domain, its missing parts supplied by reference TRBV7-2 and TRBJ2-3, is GAGVSQSPSNKVTEKGKDVELRCDPISGHTALYWYRQSLGQGLEFLIYFQGNSAPDKSGLPSDRFSAERTGGSVSTLTIQRTQQEDSAVYLCASSLLWPLDTQYFGPGTRLTVL.

The chain combines TRBV6-5 with TRBJ2-3; D not resolved. This CDR3 spans 13 amino acids. The V end was cut by 7 bases, the J end by 3 bases, with 11 bases between. Germline V gene data show CDR1 as MNHEY and CDR2 as SVGAGI. The CDR3 nucleotides are TGTGCCAGCACCCCCACTGGTACAGATACGCAGTATTTT. It codes for CASTPTGTDTQYF.

The CDR3 DNA reads TGTGCCAGCAGTGATGGGGGGGCTGGGGCCAACGTCCTGACTTTC. Its protein is CASSDGGAGANVLTF. The chain combines TRBV25-1 with TRBJ2-6; 7 nucleotides match TRBD2. This CDR3 is 15 amino acids long. In germline, CDR1 is MGHDK, CDR2 SYGVNS. V lost 3 bases, J lost 2 bases, and 1 base stayed unmatched.

The V call is TRBV7-9, the J call TRBJ2-7, with D perhaps matching TRBD1 (6 bases). CDR1 is SEHNR, CDR2 FQNEAQ, per germline (reference sequence). The CDR3 extends over 16 amino acids. The ends were cut back, 4 bases at V and 5 bases at J, with 21 bases in the middle. The CDR3 bases are TGTGCCAGCAGCTCCGACCTCAGGGGTCGGGCGCACGAGCAGTACTTC. Protein: CASSSDLRGRAHEQYF.

The chain employs TRBV28 and TRBJ2-7; the match to TRBD2 covers 8 bases. The V segment lost 6 bases and the J segment 4 bases; nucleotides outside the gene matches: 14. The CDR3 is made up of 16 amino acids. CDR1 and CDR2 from the germline V gene are MDHEN and SYDVKM. CDR3 loop: CASSIYGMAGGYEQYF. As DNA, the CDR3 is TGTGCCAGCAGCATTTACGGAATGGCGGGGGGTTACGAGCAGTACTTC.

The CDR3 loop reads CASSMGTAYNEQFF. The CDR3 bases are TGTGCCAGCAGTATGGGGACAGCCTACAATGAGCAGTTCTTC. The genes are TRBV6-5 and TRBJ2-1; TRBD1 matches at 7 bases. The V gene's germline CDR1 is MNHEY and CDR2 SVGAGI. The CDR3 spans 14 residues. V lost 5 bases and J lost 2; bases outside the gene matches: 3.

V gene TRBV19 combines with J gene TRBJ1-1, with D hard to call. The CDR3 length is 12 residues. Germline V lookup: CDR1 LNHDA, CDR2 SQIVND (reference sequence). V gave up 3 bases and J gave up 2 bases, with 4 bases separating them. The CDR3 nucleotides are TGTGCCAGTAGTATGAGTAACACTGAAGCTTTCTTT. This gives the protein CASSMSNTEAFF.

The rearrangement links TRBV6-5 to TRBJ1-5; D possibly corresponds to TRBD1 (6 bases). The CDR3 contains 14 residues. Per the germline V gene, CDR1 is MNHEY and CDR2 is SVGAGI. The V end was cut by 8 bases, the J end by 7 bases, with 18 bases between. CDR3 sequence: CASRTGGGPQPQHF. For the CDR3, the DNA is TGTGCCAGCCGGACGGGAGGGGGGCCCCAGCCCCAGCATTTT.

This clone has a single count. This chain uses TRBV6-2 or TRBV6-3 with TRBJ1-2; D call uncertain. The CDR3 has 15 amino acids. Trimming removed 0 bases at V and 8 bases at J, with 16 bases between. Germline-derived CDR1 and CDR2 are MNHEY and SVGEGT. Written as DNA, the CDR3 is TGTGCCAGCAGTTACTCGCGACCGAGACTAGGGGGCTACACCTTC. It codes for CASSYSRPRLGGYTF.

The V gene is TRBV7-8, the J gene TRBJ1-4; TRBD1 matches 11 bases. This CDR3 region has 16 residues. Losses at the gene ends were 1 base for V and 4 bases for J; bases not matched to a gene: 2. The germline gives CDR1 SGHVS, CDR2 FQNEAQ. CDR3 loop: CASSLEDRGLNEKLFF. The CDR3 DNA reads as TGTGCCAGCAGCTTAGAGGACAGGGGGCTTAATGAAAAACTGTTTTTT.

The rearrangement joins TRBV6-5 to TRBJ1-6; 7 nucleotides line up with TRBD1. Losses at the gene ends were 6 bases for V and 7 bases for J; bases not matched to a gene: 6. This CDR3 is 14 amino acids long. Germline V lookup: CDR1 MNHEY, CDR2 SVGAGI. CDR3 bases: TGTGCCAGCAGAAACGACAGGGACAATTCACCCCTCCACTTT. This encodes CASRNDRDNSPLHF.

The rearrangement joins TRBV28 to TRBJ1-5; no definite D call. Germline V gene data show CDR1 as MDHEN and CDR2 as SYDVKM. Deletions cut 7 bases from V and 4 bases from J, with 23 bases between. This CDR3 has 17 residues. CDR3 protein: CASTYYGRGLGNQPQHF. As DNA, the CDR3 is TGTGCCAGCACCTACTACGGGCGGGGTTTAGGGAATCAGCCCCAGCATTTT.

This clone turned up a few times. This chain links TRBV2 with TRBJ1-4; tentative D call: TRBD1 (5 bases). CDR1 SNHLY and CDR2 FYNNEI come from the germline V gene. Trimming removed 2 bases from V and 8 bases from J, with 15 bases in between. This CDR3 is 15 amino acids long. CDR3 residues: CASSERDSLGEKLFF. CDR3 bases: TGTGCCAGCAGTGAAAGAGACAGCTTAGGAGAAAAACTGTTTTTT. The full variable domain, its missing parts supplied by reference TRBV2 and TRBJ1-4, is EPEVTQTPSHQVTQMGQEVILRCVPISNHLYFYWYRQILGQKVEFLVSFYNNEISEKSEIFDDQFSVERPDGSNFTLKIRSTKLEDSAMYFCASSERDSLGEKLFFGSGTQLSVL.

This CDR3 reads CASSLSQGRGSEQFF. Here the CDR3 DNA reads TGCGCCAGCAGCTTGTCGCAGGGTCGTGGAAGTGAGCAGTTCTTC. V and J are TRBV5-1 and TRBJ2-1; D might be TRBD1 (5 bases). Germline V gene sequence: CDR1 SGHRS, CDR2 YFSETQ. The ends were cut back, 1 base at V and 9 bases at J, with 17 bases in the middle. The CDR3 is 15 amino acids.

In this sample, this clone turned up once. The chain links TRBV19 to TRBJ2-1, with no clear D. The CDR3 runs 14 residues. Between the trimmed V and J ends, which lost 7 bases and 9 bases, there was a span of 19 bases. CDR1 LNHDA and CDR2 SQIVND come from the germline V gene (reference sequence). In nucleotides, the CDR3 is TGTGCCAGTACCGAGACTGCCTTTTCGGGTGAGCAGTTCTTC. This encodes CASTETAFSGEQFF.

This rearrangement joins TRBV5-1 to TRBJ2-3, with TRBD2 matching 9 bases. The length of the CDR3 is 16 residues. Trimming at V came to 4 bases and at J to 2 bases, leaving 8 bases not matched to a gene. Germline assignment: CDR1 SGHRS and CDR2 YFSETQ. This CDR3 reads CASSGGLAKNTDTQYF. The DNA for the CDR3 is TGCGCCAGCAGCGGGGGACTAGCCAAAAACACAGATACGCAGTATTTT.

The genes are TRBV7-2 and TRBJ2-7, with a possible D match to TRBD2 (5 bases). CDR1 SGHTA and CDR2 FQGNSA come from the germline V gene. CDR3 size: 13 residues. Trimming removed 1 base at V and 10 bases at J, with 14 bases between. CDR3 nucleotide sequence: TGTGCCAGCAGCTTAGGGAGGCTAGGAGATCAGTACTTC. It encodes CASSLGRLGDQYF.

The V and J genes are TRBV7-8 and TRBJ1-2, with 7 bases matching TRBD1. V shed 5 bases, J shed 4 bases, and the junction held 4 bases outside the gene matches. This CDR3 has 13 amino acids. Germline V lookup: CDR1 SGHVS, CDR2 FQNEAQ. This CDR3 is CASSPDRVYGYTF. The DNA for the CDR3 is TGTGCCAGCAGCCCTGACAGGGTCTATGGCTACACCTTC.

The V and J genes are TRBV29-1 and TRBJ2-1, with 11 nucleotides matching TRBD2. J was trimmed by 8 bases and V by 1 base; bases with no gene match: 10. Germline V gene data show CDR1 as SQVTM and CDR2 as ANQGSEA. The CDR3 is 16 amino acids. Here the CDR3 reads CSVEGYRTSGPHEQFF. The DNA for the CDR3 is TGCAGCGTTGAAGGCTATAGGACTAGCGGGCCCCATGAGCAGTTCTTC.

The sample holds a few counts of this clone. The CDR3 sequence: CASSFGGEAFF. The CDR3 coding sequence is TGTGCCAGCAGTTTCGGTGGTGAAGCTTTCTTT. The chain uses TRBV28 and TRBJ1-1, with D uncertain. This CDR3 region has 11 residues. Germline V gives CDR1 MDHEN, CDR2 SYDVKM. V was cut by 3 bases and J by 7 bases, with 6 bases left in between.

Many counts were recorded for this clone. V usage is TRBV7-6 and J usage is TRBJ2-5; D is unresolved. Germline V gene sequence: CDR1 SGHVS, CDR2 FNYEAQ. V gave up 5 bases and J gave up 4 bases, with 5 bases separating them. This CDR3 region has 11 residues. CDR3 sequence reads: CASSPSETQYF. CDR3 nucleotide sequence: TGTGCCAGCAGCCCATCAGAGACCCAGTACTTC.

V usage is TRBV28 and J usage is TRBJ2-7; 12 bases agree with TRBD1. Germline CDR1 and CDR2: MDHEN and SYDVKM. The CDR3 runs to 13 residues. The junction had 3 bases not matched to a gene; V was cut back by 10 bases and J by 2 bases. In DNA, the CDR3 is TGTGCCATGGGACAGGGGGCCCCCTACGAGCAGTACTTC. It yields the protein CAMGQGAPYEQYF.

This chain joins TRBV12-3 or TRBV12-4 and TRBJ2-3; TRBD1 aligns across 11 bases. The junction had 6 bases not matched to a gene; V was cut back by 11 bases and J by 5 bases. The CDR3 extends over 13 amino acids. The CDR3 is CAAGQGARDTQYF. In nucleotides, the CDR3 is TGTGCCGCCGGACAGGGGGCGAGAGATACGCAGTATTTT.

V is TRBV6-5 and J is TRBJ2-3, with 10 bases matching TRBD2. The CDR3 covers 15 residues. V lost 6 bases to trimming and J lost 2 bases; unmatched junction nucleotides: 5. The germline V gene encodes CDR1 MNHEY and CDR2 SVGAGI. This chain's CDR3 is CASSLSGGPTDTQYF. DNA of the CDR3: TGTGCCAGCAGCCTTAGCGGGGGGCCCACAGATACGCAGTATTTT.

The rearrangement links TRBV7-2 to TRBJ1-1; 12 nucleotides line up with TRBD1. This CDR3 has 18 amino acids. CDR1 is SGHTA, CDR2 FQGNSA, per germline. J gave up 2 bases and V 5 bases, and 12 bases lay outside the gene matches. CDR3 DNA sequence: TGTGCCAGCAGCCCGACCGGGACAGGGGGCGTGGGTAACACTGAAGCTTTCTTT. It is translated as CASSPTGTGGVGNTEAFF.

This clone was observed a single time. The CDR3 region is CASSFPGLAGPSSYEQYF. The CDR3 DNA sequence: TGTGCCAGCAGTTTCCCCGGACTAGCGGGTCCATCTTCCTACGAGCAGTACTTC. The chain employs TRBV27 and TRBJ2-7; the match to TRBD2 covers 11 bases. The CDR3 totals 18 residues. The V segment lost 3 bases and the J segment 1 base; nucleotides outside the gene matches: 11. Germline V gene lookup returns CDR1 MNHEY and CDR2 SMNVEV (reference sequence).

This clone was counted once. This chain connects TRBV6-5 to TRBJ1-2; possibly TRBD1 for D (6 bases). The CDR3 covers 12 residues. Germline CDR1 and CDR2: MNHEY and SVGAGI. The V gene lost 10 bases and the J gene lost 7 bases, with 16 bases spanning the gap. CDR3 sequence reads: CATGGGVFGYTF. DNA of the CDR3: TGTGCCACTGGAGGGGGGGTATTTGGCTACACCTTC.

The rearrangement uses TRBV19 and TRBJ1-1; 8 bases line up with TRBD1. J gave up 1 base and V 6 bases, and 16 bases lay outside the gene matches. CDR1 is LNHDA, CDR2 SQIVND, per germline (reference sequence). CDR3 size: 18 residues. CDR3 bases: TGTGCCAGTAGCCCTAGGAACCAGCAGGGGGCCCCGAACACTGAAGCTTTCTTT. This translates into CASSPRNQQGAPNTEAFF.

The table lists this clone with a few counts. This chain links TRBV19 with TRBJ1-4; TRBD1 is a possible D gene (6 bases). Trimming took off 6 bases at V and 12 bases at J, with 14 bases between the two ends. The length of the CDR3 is 12 residues. Germline V CDR1 and CDR2: LNHDA, SQIVND (reference sequence). The CDR3 sequence is CASSLQGFQLFF. The CDR3 DNA follows: TGTGCCAGTAGCCTACAGGGATTTCAACTGTTTTTT.

The rearrangement links TRBV2 to TRBJ2-5, with 7 bases matching TRBD1. The length of the CDR3 is 15 residues. V lost 6 bases to trimming and J lost 2 bases; unmatched junction nucleotides: 9. Looked up from germline, CDR1 is SNHLY and CDR2 is FYNNEI. The CDR3 is CASRLDRARQETQYF. The CDR3 bases are TGTGCCAGCAGATTAGACAGGGCGAGACAAGAGACCCAGTACTTC.